The entry below gives a single T cell receptor (beta chain) sequence along with its context. Its target is unknown. A junction end diverges from the germline sequence, so it may reflect a read error. PCR amplification relied on 60 Vbeta primers (plus 13 Jbeta primers). Repertoires were generated with immunoSEQ multiplex PCR, while TCRdb's copy carries only in-frame clones and drops some. The profile shows 140,000 to 150,000 clones, 70% to 85% of them singletons. This sample was taken from a study of cytomegalovirus exposure and HLA in healthy donors. Study outcomes and limitations: Presence/absence comparisons presumed near-even sequencing depth among donors. No immune exposure information besides CMV serostatus was available. Earlier findings revealed that most TCR beta V segments proved productive either about 90% or about 30% of the time. One variant, a missense change in DCLRE1C, was linked in a later analysis to TCR beta V- and J-gene trimming.

Looked up from germline, CDR1 is LGHNA and CDR2 is YNFKEQ. The CDR3 consists of 13 residues. Sequenced material: PBMCs. The J gene is TRBJ2-7, the V gene TRBV4-2; the D gene is possibly TRBD2 (7 bases). The receptor comes from a man between 35 and 55 years old in good health and CMV-seronegative. In DNA form, the CDR3 reads TGTGCCAGCAGCCAGGAAGGGGGGGAGGGCCCTCTCTTC. This encodes CASSQEGGEGPLF.